The clone carrying this T cell receptor (beta chain) was seen a few times. The CDR3 contains 16 residues. Germline CDR1 SEHNR, CDR2 FQNEAQ (reference sequence). Trimming shortened V by 5 bases and J by 1 base, and 16 bases separated the two germline ends. The method was immunoSEQ multiplex PCR; TCRdb's version includes in-frame clones alone and lacks a portion of them. The profile shows some 680,000 clones, roughly 72% of them singletons. The sample comes from a study of shared clonotypes between healthy human individuals. Study as a whole: CD4 naive and memory got three plates each, CD8 naive two, CD8 memory one.

This sequence originates from a woman in her thirties in good health. The chain is built from TRBV7-9 and TRBJ2-3, with D possibly called TRBD1 or TRBD2 (5 bases each). The sample consisted of memory CD4+ T cells sorted from blood. The subset denotes: CD45RA-negative fraction. The CDR3 here is CASSPGVGARTDTQYF. DNA for the CDR3: TGTGCCAGCAGCCCCGGGGTAGGGGCGCGCACAGATACGCAGTATTTT.